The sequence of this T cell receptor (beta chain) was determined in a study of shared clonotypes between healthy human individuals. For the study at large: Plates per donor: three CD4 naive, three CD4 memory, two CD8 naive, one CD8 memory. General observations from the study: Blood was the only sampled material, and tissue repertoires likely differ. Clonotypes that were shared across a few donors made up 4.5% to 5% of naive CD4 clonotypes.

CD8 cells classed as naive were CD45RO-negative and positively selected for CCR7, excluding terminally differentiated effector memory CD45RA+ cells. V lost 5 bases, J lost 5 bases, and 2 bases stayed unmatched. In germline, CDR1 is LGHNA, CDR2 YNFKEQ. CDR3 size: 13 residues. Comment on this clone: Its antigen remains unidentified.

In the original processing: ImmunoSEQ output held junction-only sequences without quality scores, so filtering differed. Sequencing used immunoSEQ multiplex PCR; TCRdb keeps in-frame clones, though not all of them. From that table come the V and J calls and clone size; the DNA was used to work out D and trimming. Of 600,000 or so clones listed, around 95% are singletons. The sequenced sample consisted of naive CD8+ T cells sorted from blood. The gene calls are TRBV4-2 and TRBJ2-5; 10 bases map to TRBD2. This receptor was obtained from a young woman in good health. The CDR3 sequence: CASSYSGGETQYF. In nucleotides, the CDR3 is TGTGCCAGCAGCTATAGCGGGGGGGAGACCCAGTACTTC.